This note documents a single T cell receptor (beta chain) sequence. The CDR3 is made up of 17 amino acids. V shed 1 base and J shed 0 bases, with 14 bases lying between them. CDR1 is LNHDA and CDR2 is SQIVND in the germline V gene (reference sequence). The data derive from a study of T cell responses to AZD1222 COVID-19 vaccine. Repertoires were generated with immunoSEQ multiplex PCR, while TCRdb's copy carries only in-frame clones and drops some. The table shows around 200,000 clones, with approximately 91% occurring only once. V is TRBV19 and J is TRBJ2-3, with a tentative D call TRBD2 (5 bases). This sample comprised peripheral blood, obtained on day 0 of AZD1222 vaccination. The clonotype was recovered from an adult in good health. CDR3 DNA sequence: TGTGCCAGTAGTATAGCCCTCGGTAGCGTGAGCACAGATACGCAGTATTTT. Translating it yields CASSIALGSVSTDTQYF.